This T cell receptor beta chain was captured by sequencing in a study of T cell responses to AZD1222 COVID-19 vaccine. Study-level findings and limits: Two doses of AZD1222 preceded a rise in Spike-specific TCR breadth and depth. Spike-spanning, vaccine-associated CD4 TCRs were dominant at 160-218 and 743-854. Only after the peak T cell response were repertoires sampled. Close to half of spike-specific TCRs reportedly recognize unmutated variant regions.

V lost 4 bases and J lost 0, with 25 bases in between. This CDR3 region has 20 residues. CDR1 SGHVS and CDR2 FQNEAQ come from the germline V gene. In regard to this clone: Its matching antigen is unknown.

Repertoires were generated with immunoSEQ multiplex PCR, while TCRdb's copy carries only in-frame clones and drops some. Altogether about 170,000 clones are present, 70% to 90% being singletons, with the ten largest covering over 1%. The origin of this receptor is an adult who received the AZD1222 COVID-19 vaccine. The specimen comprised peripheral blood, sampled 28 days after the second AZD1222 dose. This chain joins TRBV7-8 and TRBJ1-5, with D perhaps TRBD1 (6 bases). CDR3 amino acids: CASSSLVRDKDRDSNQPQHF. The CDR3 DNA reads as TGTGCCAGCAGCTCCCTAGTCCGGGACAAGGACCGAGATAGCAATCAGCCCCAGCATTTT. The entire variable domain, with the rest obtained from reference TRBV7-8 and TRBJ1-5, is as follows: GAGVSQSPRYKVAKRGQDVALRCDPISGHVSLFWYQQALGQGPEFLTYFQNEAQLDKSGLPSDRFFAERPEGSVSTLKIQRTQQEDSAVYLCASSSLVRDKDRDSNQPQHFGDGTRLSIL.